The 30 T cell receptor beta chains below all came from one sample that was sequenced in a study of T cells after yellow fever vaccination. TCRdb recomputed calls from the 5' RACE reads with MiXCR, one row per CDR3 protein. The sample has some 420,000 distinct CDR3 sequences, 15% to 20% seen once. Sequences were derived from PBMCs, sampled before the yellow fever booster vaccination. The receptors here all came from a man between 18 and 29 years old who received the YFV17D yellow fever vaccine.

This clonotype was picked up a small number of times. At one boundary the junction diverges from the germline segment, which might be a read error. The rearrangement joins TRBV5-1 to TRBJ2-5, with 10 positions matching TRBD1. Germline assignment: CDR1 SGHRS and CDR2 YFSETQ. This CDR3 is 14 amino acids long. The CDR3 region has the DNA TGTGCCAGCAGCTTCGGACAGGGGGGAGAGACCCAGTACTTC. Its translation: CASSFGQGGETQYF.

This clonotype was found a few times. The rearrangement joins TRBV5-1 to TRBJ1-1, with D maybe TRBD1 (5 bases). V was pared by 5 bases and J by 5 bases, with 25 bases between. Germline V gene data show CDR1 as SGHRS and CDR2 as YFSETQ. The CDR3 totals 17 residues. CDR3 region: CASRHAGPGRGRTEAFF. DNA for the CDR3: TGCGCCAGCAGACACGCCGGGCCAGGGCGGGGAAGAACTGAAGCTTTCTTT.

The rearrangement uses TRBV4-2 and TRBJ2-3; the D is unclear. CDR1 and CDR2 from the germline V gene are LGHNA and YNFKEQ. V lost 4 bases and J 5 bases, leaving 13 bases between the germline ends. The CDR3 is made up of 14 amino acids. The CDR3 bases are TGTGCCAGCAGCCCCGACGTTGGGGTAGATACGCAGTATTTT. It translates to CASSPDVGVDTQYF.

V is TRBV12-1 and J is TRBJ2-1; the D call of TRBD1 is as the table states it, not checked on the DNA. TRBV12-1 is annotated as a pseudogene. This CDR3 contains 18 residues. CDR3: CASSCRSPGIGNNNEQFF. CDR3 bases: TGTGCCAGCAGCTGTCGCTCGCCCGGGATAGGGAATAATAATGAGCAGTTCTTC.

This clonotype occurred many times. The rearrangement joins TRBV29-1 to TRBJ2-1, with D possibly matching TRBD2 (5 bases). Trimming removed 1 base at V and 8 bases at J, with 15 bases between. This CDR3 is built from 14 residues. Per the germline V gene, CDR1 is SQVTM and CDR2 is ANQGSEA. For the CDR3, the DNA is TGCAGCGTTGAAGCTGGTGGCGGGCGGGATGAGCAGTTCTTC. Its translation is CSVEAGGGRDEQFF.

This clonotype has only a few counts. The chain is built from TRBV6-2 or TRBV6-3 and TRBJ2-5; D uncertain. Between the trimmed V and J ends, which lost 7 bases and 9 bases, there was a span of 24 bases. This CDR3 spans 15 amino acids. Germline lookup yields CDR1 MNHEY and CDR2 SVGEGT. CDR3 DNA sequence: TGTGCCAGCACCCCGGTCGAGACTCCCGTGGGGTCCCAGTACTTC. Encoded protein: CASTPVETPVGSQYF.

The chain uses TRBV9 and TRBJ2-3; 8 bases align to TRBD2. V was pared by 6 bases and J by 2 bases, with 5 bases of the junction left unmatched. The CDR3 contains 14 residues. Germline CDR1 SGDLS, CDR2 YYNGEE. CDR3 sequence: CASNPSGFTDTQYF. The CDR3 region has the DNA TGTGCCAGCAACCCTAGCGGGTTCACAGATACGCAGTATTTT.

The chain employs TRBV29-1 and TRBJ2-5, with 14 bases matching TRBD2. With V trimmed by 7 bases and J by 4 bases, 8 bases remained unmatched. Germline assignment: CDR1 SQVTM and CDR2 ANQGSEA. This CDR3 comprises 15 residues. CDR3 nucleotide sequence: TGCAGCGCCGGCCGGACTAGCGGGGGGTTAGAGACCCAGTACTTC. It encodes CSAGRTSGGLETQYF.

The V call is TRBV20-1, the J call TRBJ1-5; no clear D gene. Germline loops: CDR1 DFQATT, CDR2 SNEGSKA (reference sequence). The germline V and J ends were trimmed by 3 bases and 0 bases, with 12 bases remaining between them. The CDR3 is made up of 15 amino acids. The CDR3 bases are TGCAGTGCTAGTATGAGGTCCTTTAGCAATCAGCCCCAGCATTTT. Its protein product is CSASMRSFSNQPQHF.

The chain is built from TRBV20-1 and TRBJ1-1; 8 bases fit TRBD1. The V segment lost 6 bases and the J segment 5 bases; nucleotides outside the gene matches: 11. The CDR3 runs 14 residues. The germline CDR1 and CDR2 sequences are DFQATT and SNEGSKA (reference sequence). The CDR3 loop is CSASFWTGRTEAFF. As DNA, the CDR3 is TGCAGTGCCAGTTTTTGGACAGGGCGGACTGAAGCTTTCTTT.

The chain couples TRBV9 to TRBJ1-3; D perhaps matches TRBD1 (5 bases). Germline-derived CDR1 and CDR2 are SGDLS and YYNGEE. Trimming took off 0 bases at V and 1 base at J, with 8 bases between the two ends. The CDR3 spans 15 residues. The CDR3 sequence is CASSVGQGSGNTIYF. DNA of the CDR3: TGTGCCAGCAGCGTAGGGCAGGGTTCTGGAAACACCATATATTTT. Full variable domain (missing parts from reference TRBV9 and TRBJ1-3): DSGVTQTPKHLITATGQRVTLRCSPRSGDLSVYWYQQSLDQGLQFLIQYYNGEERAKGNILERFSAQQFPDLHSELNLSSLELGDSALYFCASSVGQGSGNTIYFGEGSWLTVV.

This clonotype was detected only a few times. The chain recombines TRBV7-2 with TRBJ2-3, with 9 bases lining up with TRBD2. Germline loops: CDR1 SGHTA, CDR2 FQGNSA. The CDR3 covers 15 residues. The V gene end was trimmed by 4 bases and the J gene end by 1 base; junction bases not matched to a gene: 3. The CDR3, as DNA: TGTGCCAGCAGCTCGCGGGGGGGAGGCACAGATACGCAGTATTTT. The encoded protein is CASSSRGGGTDTQYF.

The chain links TRBV5-1 to TRBJ2-5, with TRBD1 identical over 12 bases. Germline CDR1 is SGHRS and CDR2 is YFSETQ. The V and J ends lost 7 bases and 4 bases, in that order; junction bases with no gene match: 2. CDR3 length: 13 residues. In DNA form, the CDR3 reads TGCGCCAGCGGGACAGGGGGCCGAGAGACCCAGTACTTC. This sequence encodes CASGTGGRETQYF.

The chain has TRBV6-5 and TRBJ2-5; D unclear. CDR1 and CDR2 (germline): MNHEY, SVGAGI. The CDR3 is made up of 16 amino acids. Trimming shortened V by 0 bases and J by 2 bases, and 13 bases separated the two germline ends. The CDR3 region is CASSYSPAESQETQYF. The CDR3, as DNA: TGTGCCAGCAGTTACTCTCCGGCGGAATCTCAAGAGACCCAGTACTTC.

The chain links TRBV4-3 to TRBJ2-3, with a tentative D call TRBD2 (6 bases). The germline V gene has CDR1 LGHNA and CDR2 YSLEER. The CDR3 extends over 16 amino acids. The V end was cut by 0 bases, the J end by 7 bases, with 17 bases between. The CDR3 DNA follows: TGCGCCAGCAGCCAAGATGGTACGGAGGGTATCCATACGCAGTATTTT. Protein: CASSQDGTEGIHTQYF.

This sequence joins TRBV7-3 and TRBJ2-5, with D unresolved. Germline CDR1 SGHTA, CDR2 FQGTGA. V was pared by 5 bases and J by 5 bases, with 9 bases between. The CDR3 totals 12 residues. CDR3: CASSPDAETQYF. The DNA for the CDR3 is TGTGCCAGCAGCCCAGACGCGGAGACCCAGTACTTC.

This sequence joins TRBV27 and TRBJ2-1, with TRBD1 matching over 10 bases. CDR3 length: 16 residues. With V trimmed by 5 bases and J by 4 bases, 8 bases remained unmatched. Per germline, CDR1 MNHEY and CDR2 SMNVEV (reference sequence). The CDR3 loop is CASSTPRDRGYNEQFF. In nucleotides, the CDR3 is TGTGCCAGCAGTACCCCCCGGGACAGGGGATACAATGAGCAGTTCTTC.

The rearrangement uses TRBV6-4 and TRBJ2-3, with D possibly being TRBD2 (7 bases). The CDR3 is 14 residues long. The germline CDR1 and CDR2 sequences are MRHNA and SNTAGT. Between the trimmed V and J ends, which lost 2 bases and 4 bases, there was a span of 10 bases. The CDR3 coding sequence is TGTGCCAGCAGTGACCCCGGGGGGCCAGATACGCAGTATTTT. It codes for CASSDPGGPDTQYF.

This rearrangement joins TRBV20-1 to TRBJ2-2; 9 bases fit TRBD1. The J segment lost 6 bases and the V segment lost 6 bases, leaving 8 bases of the junction unmatched. Germline CDR1 and CDR2: DFQATT and SNEGSKA (reference sequence). This CDR3 comprises 14 residues. CDR3 DNA: TGCAGTGCCAGCACCGGGACAGGGTCCGGGGAGCTGTTTTTT. The encoded protein is CSASTGTGSGELFF.

In its sample, this clonotype was seen a few times. The chain is built from TRBV7-2 and TRBJ1-5; D is perhaps TRBD1 (5 bases). The CDR3 is 12 amino acids. Trimming left V 10 bases short and J 3 bases short, with 10 bases between. The germline CDR1 and CDR2 sequences are SGHTA and FQGNSA. CDR3 protein: CATGAVNQPQHF. CDR3 coding DNA: TGTGCCACCGGGGCAGTCAATCAGCCCCAGCATTTT.

This clonotype has more than one count but fewer than ten. This rearrangement joins TRBV6-5 to TRBJ1-1; TRBD1 agrees at 9 bases. The trim removed 4 bases at V and 5 bases at J, leaving 5 bases unmatched. Germline V CDR1 and CDR2: MNHEY, SVGAGI. This CDR3 has 14 amino acids. CDR3: CASSFGTGSTEAFF. CDR3 coding DNA: TGTGCCAGCAGTTTCGGGACAGGGTCGACTGAAGCTTTCTTT.

The chain carries TRBV6-5 and TRBJ2-7; 8 bases are a match to TRBD2. The ends lost 4 bases at V and 3 bases at J; junction bases unmatched: 5. The CDR3 extends over 14 amino acids. Germline-derived CDR1 and CDR2 are MNHEY and SVGAGI. CDR3 protein: CASSSPGTSYEQYF. CDR3 DNA sequence: TGTGCCAGCAGTTCTCCCGGGACTAGCTACGAGCAGTACTTC.

This clonotype was counted between two and nine times. The chain employs TRBV5-1 and TRBJ1-1; D unresolved. This CDR3 is built from 15 residues. V was shortened by 0 bases and J by 1 base, with 10 bases between the two germline ends. The germline V gene has CDR1 SGHRS and CDR2 YFSETQ. The CDR3 bases are TGCGCCAGCAGCTTGGGGGCATACGCGAACACTGAAGCTTTCTTT. Its protein is CASSLGAYANTEAFF.

This clonotype was detected ten times or more. The chain carries TRBV7-2 and TRBJ2-3; 8 nucleotides align to TRBD2. This CDR3 has 15 residues. Germline CDR1 is SGHTA and CDR2 is FQGNSA. The V and J ends lost 2 bases and 0 bases, in that order; junction bases with no gene match: 1. CDR3: CASSLQRGSTDTQYF. CDR3 DNA sequence: TGTGCCAGCAGCTTACAGCGGGGGAGCACAGATACGCAGTATTTT. The full variable domain, its missing parts supplied by reference TRBV7-2 and TRBJ2-3, is GAGVSQSPSNKVTEKGKDVELRCDPISGHTALYWYRQSLGQGLEFLIYFQGNSAPDKSGLPSDRFSAERTGGSVSTLTIQRTQQEDSAVYLCASSLQRGSTDTQYFGPGTRLTVL.

The rearrangement joins TRBV7-2 to TRBJ2-2; no reliable D call. This CDR3 has 14 residues. Trimming left V 5 bases short and J 3 bases short, with 10 bases between. Germline V gene sequence: CDR1 SGHTA, CDR2 FQGNSA. CDR3 coding DNA: TGTGCCAGCAGCAAAGCACGGCACACCGGGGAGCTGTTTTTT. Protein: CASSKARHTGELFF. The variable domain in full, with the rest retrieved from reference TRBV7-2 and TRBJ2-2, is GAGVSQSPSNKVTEKGKDVELRCDPISGHTALYWYRQSLGQGLEFLIYFQGNSAPDKSGLPSDRFSAERTGGSVSTLTIQRTQQEDSAVYLCASSKARHTGELFFGEGSRLTVL.

This clonotype turned up a few times. The CDR3 DNA is TGCGCCAGCAGCTCGTCTCTAGCGGGGGACTACGAGCAGTACTTC. Amino acids: CASSSSLAGDYEQYF. The rearrangement joins TRBV5-1 to TRBJ2-7; 10 bases agree with TRBD2. This CDR3 is built from 15 residues. Germline V lookup: CDR1 SGHRS, CDR2 YFSETQ. With 3 bases clipped from V and 3 bases from J, the junction kept 6 bases outside the gene matches.

The J gene is TRBJ2-5, the V gene TRBV7-2; the match to TRBD2 covers 8 bases. The CDR3 runs 15 residues. Germline CDR1 and CDR2: SGHTA and FQGNSA. Unmatched junction bases numbered 9, after V lost 4 bases and J lost 5 bases. CDR3 DNA sequence: TGTGCCAGCAGCTACCAGCGGGGGAACGGTGAGACCCAGTACTTC. As protein: CASSYQRGNGETQYF.

V gene TRBV5-1 combines with J gene TRBJ2-5; D perhaps matches TRBD2 (5 bases). V gave up 4 bases and J gave up 7 bases, with 20 bases separating them. In germline, CDR1 is SGHRS, CDR2 YFSETQ. The CDR3 has 15 residues. The CDR3 DNA is TGCGCCAGCAGCCCCCGCAACACCCAAGGAGGGACCCAGTACTTC. It codes for CASSPRNTQGGTQYF.

This clonotype was observed a handful of times. J is TRBJ2-3 and V is TRBV5-6; D is perhaps TRBD1 or TRBD2 (6 bases each). Germline V lookup: CDR1 SGHDT, CDR2 YYEEEE. V was shortened by 2 bases and J by 3 bases, with 16 bases between the two germline ends. The CDR3 is made up of 16 amino acids. CDR3 loop: CASSFDVKGGTDTQYF. In nucleotides, the CDR3 is TGTGCCAGCAGCTTTGATGTGAAAGGGGGGACAGATACGCAGTATTTT.

This clonotype has just a few counts. The V gene is TRBV20-1, the J gene TRBJ1-4, with D unresolved. The CDR3 runs 13 residues. The V end lost 4 bases, the J end lost 8 bases, and 14 bases lay between the germline ends. Looked up from germline, CDR1 is DFQATT and CDR2 is SNEGSKA (reference sequence). The CDR3 is CSATGSRGEKLFF. CDR3 DNA sequence: TGCAGTGCTACGGGCTCACGTGGGGAAAAACTGTTTTTT.